This entry features one TCR beta chain sequence. The antigen it recognizes is unknown. No base-level quality is on record; no much larger clone is a single base apart. The record originates from a study of T cells in Graves' hyperthyroidism and ophthalmopathy (dated by TCRdb to between 2019 and 2020). Describing the broader study: To identify distinguishing TCR V-J signatures, a discovery cohort of about 100 patients was used, comprising some 45 with Graves' ophthalmopathy and 57 with stable Graves' hyperthyroidism. Prospective prediction of ophthalmopathy was tested in an independent validation cohort of approximately 19 hyperthyroidism patients and 15 to 17 patients who later progressed to ophthalmopathy. The roughly 94 discovery patients were randomly split 7:3 into training and test sets. The study also compared thyroid tissue and blood T-cell repertoires from more than five Graves' hyperthyroidism patients. After sampling, hyperthyroidism patients received methimazole starting at 30 mg daily, and ophthalmopathy patients received high-dose intravenous methylprednisolone. According to the paper, TCR Vbeta CDR3 sequencing was carried out on approximately 140 peripheral blood samples, which came from 40 to 45 ophthalmopathy, about 75 hyperthyroidism and roughly 17 progressor patients. On the study overall, not on this receptor specifically: A 13 V-J signature model separated ophthalmopathy from stable hyperthyroidism, with approximately 87% sensitivity and 81.08% specificity in cross-validation and 80%/75% in testing. Most expanded thyroid clonotypes (frequency above 0.001) were also found in blood, which suggests that blood repertoires may mirror thyroid immune responses. No statistical method was used to fix the sample size in advance, and group allocation was not hidden from the investigators. In validation, the model predicted progression to ophthalmopathy with 55% to 71% sensitivity and over 72% specificity, a median of 6.5 months before onset.

Any patient with an uncontrolled infection, another autoimmune disease, pregnancy or lactation was excluded. Diagnoses were established on the basis of clinical symptoms, serum thyroxine and TRAb, thyroid ultrasound, and orbital computed tomography. Total RNA was extracted with Trizol reagent, and quality was checked on an Agilent 2100 Bioanalyzer. The germline V gene yields SGHTA for CDR1 and FQGNSA for CDR2. Clipping removes 5 bases from V and 3 bases from J, with 4 as the unmatched junction base count. Reading from cysteine to phenylalanine, the CDR3 counts 15 amino acids. The retained sequence is limited to the CDR3, 45 bases, with the frame set at the first base. The TCR beta CDR3 regions were amplified from the RNA transcripts. The TCR CDR3 was subjected to a first round of RT-PCR using the HTBI primer set and the Qiagen OneStep RT-PCR kit. Libraries were constructed in a second round of multiplex PCR, after which size selection and purification were carried out. Paired-end sequencing of the libraries was performed with 100 bp reads on an Illumina HiSeq2000. The authors' analysis ran thus. SOAPnuke was used to process the raw data, with reads discarded if the reads contained adapters or uncalled bases, had a mean Phred below 15, or lacked an exact constant-primer or identifier match. COPE v1.2.5 was used to merge the high-quality paired reads, and each unique nucleotide sequence was defined as a clonotype. MiTCR v1.1 was used to align clonotypes to the IMGT TRBV, TRBD and TRBJ reference segments. Only V-J combinations with frequency above 0.0001, covering approximately 99% of repertoires, were analysed. The TCS score was defined as the ratio of F50 (clonal expansion) to E x V (chaos), calculated using BLOSUM62-based TCRdist between CDR3 peptides within each V-J. Welch's t-statistics and random forest reduced 500 to 550 V-J features to fewer than 15, which were used in a naive Bayes classifier (R e1071). The Morisita-Horn index was used to measure how similar the thyroid and blood repertoires were. TCRdb reprocessing: public reads trimmed at Q25 with fastp, clones called with MiXCR, in-frame beta chains kept. Each record represents a unique CDR3 protein, reported with the most common genes and DNA among its rows. TCRdb assigned the V and J calls; the authors' analysis was not used. Recorded for this sample are fewer than 650,000 distinct CDR3 sequences; 46% of them occurred a single time. The leading ten clones occupy around two fifths of the sample.

The TCR originated in an adult woman with Graves' disease, either hyperthyroidism or ophthalmopathy (not recorded which). The sequencing sample was made of peripheral blood or thyroid tissue (not recorded which). Recombination linked TRBV7-2 to TRBJ2-7; 13 central nucleotides agree with TRBD2. For the CDR3, the sequence is CASSTGTSGVYEQYF. The bases are TGTGCCAGCAGCACCGGGACTAGCGGGGTCTACGAGCAGTACTTC.